This T cell receptor (beta chain) came from a study of CD8 T cells in ankylosing spondylitis. By quantitative 5'-RACE with molecular barcodes, the TCR beta libraries were made. TCRdb processed the 5' RACE reads anew with MiXCR; each CDR3 protein has one entry. The data hold some 450,000 distinct CDR3 sequences, with more than 15% observed a single time. Whole-study results and caveats: Reportedly, disease-linked clones are significantly enriched in ankylosing spondylitis patients' matched synovial fluid. What appeared characteristic of ankylosing spondylitis blood was a TCR beta motif of about eight highly homologous variants. Clones that were linked to disease were CD8+ and were relatively rare in peripheral blood.

In its sample, this clonotype was seen a few times. Its cognate antigen is unknown. The V gene's germline CDR1 is SEHNR and CDR2 FQNEAQ (reference sequence). This CDR3 is 16 amino acids long. V shed 10 bases and J shed 0 bases, with 16 bases lying between them. The chain links TRBV7-9 to TRBJ2-6; the D gene is possibly TRBD1 (5 bases). The source material was blood, either unsorted or a sorted T cell fraction (not recorded which). This TCR came from a male donor with ankylosing spondylitis. CDR3 in DNA: TGTGCCACCCGGACACACAAGGACTCTGGGGCCAACGTCCTGACTTTC. This encodes CATRTHKDSGANVLTF. Together with reference TRBV7-9 and TRBJ2-6, the CDR3 gives the full variable domain: DTGVSQNPRHKITKRGQNVTFRCDPISEHNRLYWYRQTLGQGPEFLTYFQNEAQLEKSRLLSDRFSAERPKGSFSTLEIQRTEQGDSAMYLCATRTHKDSGANVLTFGAGSRLTVL.